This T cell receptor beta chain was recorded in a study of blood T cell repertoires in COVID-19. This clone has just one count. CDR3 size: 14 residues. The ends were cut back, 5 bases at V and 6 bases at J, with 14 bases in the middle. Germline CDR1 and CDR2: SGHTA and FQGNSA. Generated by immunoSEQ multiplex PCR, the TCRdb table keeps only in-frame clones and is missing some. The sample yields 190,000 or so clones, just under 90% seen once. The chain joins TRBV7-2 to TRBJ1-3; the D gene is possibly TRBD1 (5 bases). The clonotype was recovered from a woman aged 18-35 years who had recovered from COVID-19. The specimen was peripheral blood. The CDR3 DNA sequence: TGTGCCAGCAGCCCCATCCAGGGTCTAAACACCATATATTTT. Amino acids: CASSPIQGLNTIYF.